Listed here are 32 T cell receptor beta chains from one sample, sequenced in a study of blood T cell repertoires in COVID-19. TCRdb keeps only in-frame clones here, not all; method: immunoSEQ multiplex PCR. Of approximately 300,000 clones detected, 80% to 90% appear once; the ten largest clones hold more than 4%. Sequencing used PBMCs or T cells enriched from blood (not recorded which). The receptors come from a woman under 40 who had recovered from COVID-19.

V and J are TRBV9 and TRBJ2-1; the match to TRBD2 covers 10 bases. V lost 2 bases, J lost 3 bases, and 5 bases stayed unmatched. Germline V gene data show CDR1 as SGDLS and CDR2 as YYNGEE. The CDR3 consists of 16 residues. CDR3 sequence (DNA): TGTGCCAGCAGCGTCCCGGGACTAGCGAGCTACAATGAGCAGTTCTTC. This codes for CASSVPGLASYNEQFF.

This clone came up a few times. The chain carries TRBV21-1 and TRBJ2-3; TRBD2, the D gene given by the table, was not confirmed from the DNA. TRBV21-1 is recorded as a pseudogene. This CDR3 has 17 amino acids. The CDR3 DNA sequence: TGTGCCAGCAGCAAGGTCGAACGGACTAGCGGCACAGATACGCAGTATTTT. Amino acid sequence: CASSKVERTSGTDTQYF.

The rearrangement joins TRBV18 to TRBJ1-1, with D unclear. Trimming stripped 0 bases from V and 1 base from J, with 3 bases between. Germline CDR1 and CDR2: KGHSH and LQKENI. The CDR3 length is 13 residues. The DNA for the CDR3 is TGTGCCAGCTCACCACCCGGGAACACTGAAGCTTTCTTT. Amino acids: CASSPPGNTEAFF.

This chain connects TRBV7-8 to TRBJ2-7, with 9 bases lining up with TRBD2. V lost 3 bases and J lost 6; bases outside the gene matches: 3. The germline V gene has CDR1 SGHVS and CDR2 FQNEAQ. This CDR3 has 13 residues. CDR3 in DNA: TGTGCCAGCAGCTTTAGCGGGAGAGGCGAGCAGTACTTC. It yields the protein CASSFSGRGEQYF.

The rearrangement uses TRBV2 and TRBJ1-1; D gene ambiguous. V lost 6 bases and J lost 4, with 6 bases in between. The CDR3 sequence is 11 residues long. In germline, CDR1 is SNHLY, CDR2 FYNNEI. DNA for the CDR3: TGTGCCAGCAGCGACACCACTGAAGCTTTCTTT. It is translated as CASSDTTEAFF.

This chain connects TRBV9 to TRBJ1-4, with D unclear. This CDR3 comprises 15 residues. CDR1 is SGDLS and CDR2 is YYNGEE in the germline V gene. The V end was cut by 6 bases, the J end by 6 bases, with 18 bases between. CDR3 in DNA: TGTGCCAGCACCACTCGTGCGGAGCCCCATGAAAAACTGTTTTTT. It translates to CASTTRAEPHEKLFF.

The chain combines TRBV5-6 with TRBJ2-3, with 8 bases identical to TRBD2. V trimming: 6 bases; J trimming: 6 bases; junction bases outside the gene matches: 12. Germline V gene lookup returns CDR1 SGHDT and CDR2 YYEEEE. The CDR3 is made up of 15 amino acids. The CDR3 sequence: CASIRIAGFSDTQYF. CDR3 in DNA: TGTGCCAGCATCCGGATAGCGGGGTTTTCGGATACGCAGTATTTT.

The rearrangement links TRBV11-2 to TRBJ2-5; D possibly corresponds to TRBD1 (6 bases). Trimming removed 5 bases at V and 5 bases at J, with 15 bases between. The CDR3 is 14 residues long. The V gene's germline CDR1 is SGHAT and CDR2 FQNNGV. The CDR3 DNA reads as TGTGCCAGCAGCACTTACGACACAGGGGAGACCCAGTACTTC. Protein: CASSTYDTGETQYF.

The chain employs TRBV3-1 (or the pseudogene TRBV3-2) and TRBJ2-7; D not certain. V lost 0 bases and J 2 bases, leaving 14 bases between the germline ends. The CDR3 totals 16 residues. The germline CDR1 and CDR2 sequences are LGHDT and YNNKEL (reference sequence). The CDR3 is CASSQDRPVFTYEQYF. DNA of the CDR3: TGTGCCAGCAGCCAAGACAGGCCCGTTTTCACCTACGAGCAGTACTTC.

The CDR3 bases are TGTGCCAGCTCAGGAGAGACAGGGGTCTACGAGCAGTACTTC. Its translation: CASSGETGVYEQYF. The V call is TRBV18, the J call TRBJ2-7; 8 bases agree with TRBD1. J was trimmed by 3 bases and V by 5 bases; bases with no gene match: 6. Germline assignment: CDR1 KGHSH and CDR2 LQKENI. This CDR3 spans 14 amino acids. Combining the CDR3 with reference TRBV18 and TRBJ2-7 gives the whole variable domain NAGVMQNPRHLVRRRGQEARLRCSPMKGHSHVYWYRQLPEEGLKFMVYLQKENIIDESGMPKERFSAEFPKEGPSILRIQQVVRGDSAAYFCASSGETGVYEQYFGPGTRLTVT.

This chain links TRBV6-5 with TRBJ1-1; D perhaps matches TRBD1 (5 bases). Per germline, CDR1 MNHEY and CDR2 SVGAGI. The CDR3 contains 13 residues. With 5 bases removed from V and 9 bases from J, the gap between germline ends came to 16 bases. CDR3 nucleotides: TGTGCCAGCAGTCTACAGGAATCGCGGAAAGCTTTCTTT. Translation gives CASSLQESRKAFF.

The V and J genes are TRBV11-2 and TRBJ2-7, with 9 positions matching TRBD1. The ends lost 3 bases at V and 4 bases at J; junction bases unmatched: 4. In germline, CDR1 is SGHAT, CDR2 FQNNGV. This CDR3 is built from 14 residues. The CDR3 DNA reads TGTGCCAGCAGCTTCACAGGGGGCTTGTACGAGCAGTACTTC. Its translation is CASSFTGGLYEQYF.

The V call is TRBV28, the J call TRBJ2-5; perhaps TRBD1 as D (6 bases). Germline V lookup: CDR1 MDHEN, CDR2 SYDVKM. The V gene lost 7 bases and the J gene lost 4 bases, with 25 bases spanning the gap. The CDR3 length is 17 residues. The CDR3 is CASNQMFSRTGRETQYF. CDR3 nucleotide sequence: TGTGCCAGCAACCAAATGTTCTCTAGAACAGGGAGAGAGACCCAGTACTTC.

The chain is built from TRBV18 and TRBJ2-7; TRBD1 matches at 9 bases. Germline V lookup: CDR1 KGHSH, CDR2 LQKENI. The CDR3 has 15 residues. V shed 6 bases and J 3 bases; nucleotides not matched to a gene: 9. The CDR3 region has the DNA TGTGCCAGCTCCGAGGACAGGGGACCCTTCTACGAGCAGTACTTC. Amino acid sequence: CASSEDRGPFYEQYF.

The V gene is TRBV19, the J gene TRBJ1-3; the match to TRBD1 covers 10 bases. This CDR3 is built from 15 residues. The germline gives CDR1 LNHDA, CDR2 SQIVND (reference sequence). V shed 7 bases, J shed 0 bases, and the junction held 3 bases outside the gene matches. The CDR3 nucleotides read TGTGCCAGTAAGGGACAGGGGAGCTCTGGAAACACCATATATTTT. Its translation: CASKGQGSSGNTIYF.

The chain uses TRBV12-3 or TRBV12-4 and TRBJ2-7; D may be TRBD1 (6 bases). This CDR3 spans 12 amino acids. V was cut by 6 bases and J by 2 bases, with 8 bases left in between. CDR3 in amino acids: CASRDRAYEQYF. CDR3 coding DNA: TGTGCCAGCAGGGACAGAGCCTACGAGCAGTACTTC.

In its sample, this clone was seen once. J is TRBJ1-1 and V is TRBV28; D not resolved. The V end lost 7 bases, the J end lost 0 bases, and 12 bases lay between the germline ends. Germline loops: CDR1 MDHEN, CDR2 SYDVKM. The CDR3 sequence is 14 residues long. The CDR3 protein is CASNGPPLNTEAFF. CDR3 DNA: TGTGCCAGCAATGGCCCTCCATTGAACACTGAAGCTTTCTTT.

The chain joins TRBV15 to TRBJ2-7; TRBD2 is a possible D gene (6 bases). V shed 1 base and J shed 7 bases, with 14 bases lying between them. In germline, CDR1 is LNHNV, CDR2 YYDKDF (reference sequence). The CDR3 has 14 amino acids. The CDR3 DNA reads TGTGCCACCAGCAGAGGGGGGGAAGTTAAAGAGCAGTACTTC. Translating gives CATSRGGEVKEQYF.

This chain joins TRBV10-3 and TRBJ2-3, with D perhaps matching TRBD1 (6 bases). The V and J ends lost 4 bases and 4 bases respectively, with 12 bases between them. The CDR3 has 14 residues. Looked up from germline, CDR1 is ENHRY and CDR2 is SYGVKD. CDR3 loop: CAISVRDTSDTQYF. In DNA form, the CDR3 reads TGTGCCATCAGTGTTCGGGACACTTCAGATACGCAGTATTTT.

CDR3 loop: CASSAGRSGGYEQYF. The CDR3, as DNA: TGTGCCAGCAGCGCAGGTAGGTCCGGGGGCTACGAGCAGTACTTC. The V gene is TRBV9, the J gene TRBJ2-7; D may be TRBD2 (6 bases). The CDR3 has 15 amino acids. With 3 bases removed from V and 3 bases from J, the gap between germline ends came to 16 bases. Looked up from germline, CDR1 is SGDLS and CDR2 is YYNGEE.

This chain links TRBV29-1 with TRBJ2-3; possible D gene TRBD1, 6 bases. Germline lookup yields CDR1 SQVTM and CDR2 ANQGSEA. Trimming removed 5 bases from V and 4 bases from J, with 19 bases in between. CDR3 length equals 15 residues. The CDR3, as DNA: TGCAGCGTTTTCTGGGGCCTCCACAGGGCAGATACGCAGTATTTT. Encoded protein: CSVFWGLHRADTQYF.

The chain carries TRBV6-5 and TRBJ1-2; 10 positions agree with TRBD1. Germline V gives CDR1 MNHEY, CDR2 SVGAGI. This CDR3 has 14 residues. V gave up 6 bases and J gave up 4 bases; unmatched junction bases: 5. The CDR3 region has the DNA TGTGCCAGCAGGAGGGACAGGGGAGGCTATGGCTACACCTTC. Translating gives CASRRDRGGYGYTF.

The chain joins TRBV28 to TRBJ1-2; 8 nucleotides align to TRBD1. With 5 bases clipped from V and 2 bases from J, the junction kept 7 bases outside the gene matches. Germline CDR1 MDHEN, CDR2 SYDVKM. The CDR3 contains 15 residues. CDR3 bases: TGTGCCAGCAGTATCCCGACAGGGGCGAACTATGGCTACACCTTC. This sequence encodes CASSIPTGANYGYTF.

The rearrangement joins TRBV5-1 to TRBJ2-1; unclear D gene. V was pared by 3 bases and J by 10 bases, with 11 bases between. The CDR3 has 12 amino acids. The germline gives CDR1 SGHRS, CDR2 YFSETQ. CDR3 sequence: CASSSTPSEQFF. In DNA form, the CDR3 reads TGCGCCAGCAGCTCTACTCCGTCGGAGCAGTTCTTC.

The CDR3 coding sequence is TGTGCCAGCAGTTTGGGCCCGCAAGAGACCCAGTACTTC. This codes for CASSLGPQETQYF. This chain links TRBV6-5 with TRBJ2-5, with D unresolved. Trimming cost V 4 bases and J 2 bases, with 8 bases left between them. Germline V gene sequence: CDR1 MNHEY, CDR2 SVGAGI. The CDR3 runs 13 residues.

The chain links TRBV2 to TRBJ1-2; D possibly corresponds to TRBD1 (5 bases). The CDR3 sequence is 15 residues long. V gave up 2 bases and J gave up 1 base, with 11 bases separating them. CDR1 SNHLY and CDR2 FYNNEI come from the germline V gene. CDR3 nucleotides: TGTGCCAGCAGTGAACAGACAGCTCTTAACTATGGCTACACCTTC. Protein sequence: CASSEQTALNYGYTF.

About this clone itself: Additional DNA sequences in this sample encode the identical CDR3. This chain connects TRBV28 to TRBJ2-5; D uncertain. The germline V gene has CDR1 MDHEN and CDR2 SYDVKM. CDR3 size: 11 residues. Trimming pared 4 bases from V and 2 bases from J, leaving 2 bases between. The CDR3 protein is CASSSQETQYF. The CDR3, as DNA: TGTGCCAGCAGTTCACAAGAGACCCAGTACTTC.

J is TRBJ2-7 and V is TRBV5-1; D perhaps matches TRBD1 (5 bases). This CDR3 spans 15 amino acids. The ends were cut back, 4 bases at V and 6 bases at J, with 20 bases in the middle. The germline CDR1 and CDR2 sequences are SGHRS and YFSETQ. CDR3 protein: CASSEGARSSGEQYF. The CDR3 DNA is TGCGCCAGCAGCGAAGGGGCCCGATCATCCGGCGAGCAGTACTTC.

This sequence joins TRBV10-3 and TRBJ2-7, with TRBD2 identical over 7 bases. The V gene's germline CDR1 is ENHRY and CDR2 SYGVKD. The CDR3 is 14 amino acids. The trim removed 7 bases at V and 7 bases at J, leaving 13 bases unmatched. CDR3 DNA: TGTGCCATCAAAGCAGAAGGGCTAGCGGAAGAGCAGTACTTC. It translates to CAIKAEGLAEEQYF.

The J gene is TRBJ2-7, the V gene TRBV2; 8 bases fit TRBD1. Losses at the gene ends were 2 bases for V and 3 bases for J; bases not matched to a gene: 3. The CDR3 is 14 residues long. From germline, CDR1 is SNHLY and CDR2 FYNNEI. This CDR3 is CASSEIGQGYEQYF. The CDR3 region has the DNA TGTGCCAGCAGTGAAATCGGACAGGGCTACGAGCAGTACTTC.

This clone was seen a few times. CDR3 region: CASSLALTENTEAFF. The CDR3, as DNA: TGTGCCAGCAGCTTAGCGCTAACAGAAAACACTGAAGCTTTCTTT. V and J are TRBV7-2 and TRBJ1-1; D is unresolved. Trimming removed 0 bases at V and 2 bases at J, with 10 bases between. The germline V gene has CDR1 SGHTA and CDR2 FQGNSA. The CDR3 has 15 amino acids. Variable domain in full (rest from reference TRBV7-2 and TRBJ1-1): GAGVSQSPSNKVTEKGKDVELRCDPISGHTALYWYRQSLGQGLEFLIYFQGNSAPDKSGLPSDRFSAERTGGSVSTLTIQRTQQEDSAVYLCASSLALTENTEAFFGQGTRLTVV.

The chain employs TRBV7-9 and TRBJ1-4, with 10 bases lining up with TRBD1. J gave up 7 bases and V 5 bases, and 19 bases lay outside the gene matches. CDR1 is SEHNR and CDR2 is FQNEAQ in the germline V gene (reference sequence). This CDR3 is 19 amino acids long. CDR3 sequence (DNA): TGTGCCAGCAGCGGCTCCGGGACAGGGGATGCGTTTTTTGGTGAAAAACTGTTTTTT. Translation gives CASSGSGTGDAFFGEKLFF. Full variable domain (outside the CDR3, taken from reference TRBV7-9 and TRBJ1-4): DTGVSQNPRHKITKRGQNVTFRCDPISEHNRLYWYRQTLGQGPEFLTYFQNEAQLEKSRLLSDRFSAERPKGSFSTLEIQRTEQGDSAMYLCASSGSGTGDAFFGEKLFFGSGTQLSVL.